These T cell receptor beta chains were read from a single sample in a study of blood T cell repertoires in COVID-19. Clones were read by immunoSEQ multiplex PCR, and TCRdb kept only the in-frame ones, dropping some. The top ten clones hold 3% to 4% of a sample with 95,000 or so clones, 89% of them seen once. Sequencing was performed on peripheral blood. The source of these receptors is a woman in her 70s with acute or convalescent COVID-19. Both conserved end residues are part of each CDR3. A D gene is named only where the DNA matches it firmly.

v_gene,d_gene,CDR3aa
TRBV4-1,TRBD1,CASSHQTGGAAEAFF
TRBV12-5,.,CASALSHTQYF
TRBV3-1/TRBV3-2,TRBD2,CASSERGEVYEQFF
TRBV18,.,CASSGGGTDTQYF
TRBV19,.,CASSIRTRAEAFF
TRBV6-5,.,CASSYGGGASNQPQHF
TRBV7-8,.,CASSLGDRGTGELFF
TRBV19,.,CASRDKVRTDTQYF
TRBV28,TRBD2,CASSLRFGLADYTGELFF
TRBV7-9,TRBD1,CASSLNQGDTEAFF
TRBV24-1,.,CATSRGGSGRTDTQYF
TRBV11-2,.,CASSFGGGLTGELFF
TRBV6-6,TRBD2,CASNKPGGTQYF
TRBV4-2,TRBD2,CASSRGLAGVGETDTQYF
TRBV3-1/TRBV3-2,TRBD1,CASSRVPGQGGELFF
TRBV6-2/TRBV6-3,.,CASSYSPPSGFPFF
TRBV5-1,.,CASSLGVATNGYTF
TRBV9,TRBD1,CASRDSGKADTQYF
TRBV6-4,.,CASSDSRVSYGYTF
TRBV5-1,.,CASSLDRQVGEKLFF
TRBV6-2/TRBV6-3,TRBD1,CASSQGQYTEAFF
TRBV24-1,TRBD2,CATSDPGGPDTQYF
TRBV18,.,CASSDFPTGLTNYGYTF
TRBV19,.,CASSIRQENTEAFF
TRBV7-7,TRBD1,CASSADRVKTGELFF
TRBV6-6,TRBD1,CASSLTGGAGSPLHF
TRBV6-5,.,CAAQAPSGANVLTF
TRBV29-1,TRBD1,CSVEGTGSRYTF
TRBV7-9,.,CASSLFKEQETQYF
TRBV4-2,TRBD1,CASSQVLFSSPRQGTEAFF
TRBV18,TRBD2,CASSLLGSGETYEQYF
TRBV2,TRBD2,CASKLTSGRRTGELFF
TRBV19,TRBD1,CASSSRGRNTEAFF